The 14 T cell receptor beta chains presented below share a single source sample, sequenced in a study of CXCR3-negative and CXCR3-positive naive CD8 T cells. Through 5' RACE with UMI labels, the TRB cDNA libraries were prepared. TCRdb re-analyzed the 5' RACE reads; it lists each CDR3 protein once, without DNA. This sample's table has 5,500 to 7,000 distinct CDR3 sequences. The sample was naive CXCR3- CD8+ T cells from blood. The subset is: CD45RO-CCR7+CD27+CD95- naive CD8+ T cells lacking CXCR3 (TNR3-). Source of these receptors: a human donor in good health. Some clones in this sample may be carry-over from other donors' samples.

This clonotype is medium-sized by frequency. The J gene is TRBJ2-3, the V gene TRBV6-5. CDR3 length: 15 amino acids. Germline CDR1 is MNHEY and CDR2 is SVGAGI. The chain's CDR3 is CASSYSTASTDTQYF.

This rearrangement joins TRBV20-1 to TRBJ2-2. The CDR3 contains 13 residues. Germline CDR1 is DFQATT and CDR2 is SNEGSKA (reference sequence). This CDR3 reads CSARRQNTGELFF.

The chain links TRBV29-1 to TRBJ2-7; TCRdb selects TRBD1, and the lack of DNA leaves this call unchecked. This CDR3 is built from 13 residues. Germline CDR1 and CDR2: SQVTM and ANQGSEA. Here the CDR3 reads CSVGTGTMYEQYF.

The chain links TRBV13 to TRBJ1-1; no DNA is available, so the TRBD1 call from TCRdb remains unchecked. The CDR3 extends over 13 amino acids. CDR1 and CDR2 (germline): PRHDT, FYEKMQ (reference sequence). The CDR3: CASSLRGDTEAFF.

The chain employs TRBV10-2 and TRBJ2-7; TCRdb gives TRBD1 as the D gene, but with no DNA this cannot be confirmed. The CDR3 spans 13 residues. Per the germline V gene, CDR1 is WSHSY and CDR2 is SAAADI. The CDR3 sequence is CASTGGDIYEQYF.

V gene TRBV2 combines with J gene TRBJ1-1; TCRdb's assignment of TRBD1 cannot be checked, as there is no DNA. CDR1 and CDR2 (germline): SNHLY, FYNNEI. This CDR3 contains 13 residues. CDR3 protein: CASRTGMNTEAFF. Supplemented by reference TRBV2 and TRBJ1-1, the full variable domain reads EPEVTQTPSHQVTQMGQEVILRCVPISNHLYFYWYRQILGQKVEFLVSFYNNEISEKSEIFDDQFSVERPDGSNFTLKIRSTKLEDSAMYFCASRTGMNTEAFFGQGTRLTVV.

The chain couples TRBV3-1 to TRBJ1-2. The CDR3 is made up of 13 amino acids. Germline CDR1 and CDR2: LGHDT and YNNKEL (reference sequence). The CDR3 region is CASSQVALTGYTF. Variable domain in full (rest from reference TRBV3-1 and TRBJ1-2): DTAVSQTPKYLVTQMGNDKSIKCEQNLGHDTMYWYKQDSKKFLKIMFSYNNKELIINETVPNRFSPKSPDKAHLNLHINSLELGDSAVYFCASSQVALTGYTFGSGTRLTVV.

The rearrangement links TRBV6-1 to TRBJ2-2. CDR3 length: 11 amino acids. Germline V gene lookup returns CDR1 MNHNS and CDR2 SASEGT. The CDR3 loop reads CATQHRGELFF.

The chain is built from TRBV28 and TRBJ2-7. The CDR3 totals 14 residues. Germline CDR1 reads MDHEN; CDR2 reads SYDVKM. The CDR3 region is CASSPRQSSYEQYF.

The rearrangement links TRBV10-3 to TRBJ1-2. The germline V gene encodes CDR1 ENHRY and CDR2 SYGVKD. The CDR3 loop spans 14 amino acids. The CDR3 is CAISDVRDYYGYTF.

This clonotype shows up as medium-sized by frequency. V and J are TRBV29-1 and TRBJ2-1. Germline V gives CDR1 SQVTM, CDR2 ANQGSEA. The CDR3 contains 14 residues. CDR3 amino acids: CSVERREIHNEQFF.

This clonotype is called medium-sized based on its frequency. V gene TRBV29-1 combines with J gene TRBJ2-7; TCRdb's D gene call, TRBD1, goes unchecked for lack of DNA. Per germline, CDR1 SQVTM and CDR2 ANQGSEA. The CDR3 contains 14 residues. This CDR3 reads CSVTGQFSSYEQYF.

The V gene is TRBV20-1, the J gene TRBJ2-5; TCRdb lists TRBD1, though no DNA is available to test this call. This CDR3 is 13 amino acids long. Germline-derived CDR1 and CDR2 are DFQATT and SNEGSKA (reference sequence). The CDR3: CSARAVAGGAQYF.

CDR3: CSATRGTYNEQFF. V and J are TRBV20-1 and TRBJ2-1. The CDR3 sequence is 13 residues long. Germline loops: CDR1 DFQATT, CDR2 SNEGSKA (reference sequence).